This TCR beta chain is from a study of blood T cell repertoires in COVID-19. Looking at the study overall: COVID-19 samples collected from the United States, Italy and Spain covered acute and convalescent phases. Sources were T cells, B-cell-depleted T cells, or PBMCs; the material itself was cDNA or gDNA.

Original handling: Quantification of nucleated cells was approximated via reference gene primer amplification. Clones were sequenced by immunoSEQ multiplex PCR, and TCRdb holds only the in-frame ones, with some missing. D and trimming were read from the DNA, whereas the V and J calls and clone size are those reported in that table. The table lists nearly 55,000 clones, just over 85% of them singletons. The CDR3 extends over 13 amino acids. Germline V gives CDR1 MNHEY, CDR2 SVGAGI. Deletions cut 2 bases from V and 5 bases from J, with 9 bases between. The chain recombines TRBV6-5 with TRBJ2-5; the D gene is possibly TRBD2 (5 bases). This TCR came from a man aged 70 or older with active COVID-19. The sequenced sample was peripheral blood. The CDR3: CASSYLARETQYF. The CDR3 DNA sequence: TGTGCCAGCAGTTACCTAGCACGGGAGACCCAGTACTTC.